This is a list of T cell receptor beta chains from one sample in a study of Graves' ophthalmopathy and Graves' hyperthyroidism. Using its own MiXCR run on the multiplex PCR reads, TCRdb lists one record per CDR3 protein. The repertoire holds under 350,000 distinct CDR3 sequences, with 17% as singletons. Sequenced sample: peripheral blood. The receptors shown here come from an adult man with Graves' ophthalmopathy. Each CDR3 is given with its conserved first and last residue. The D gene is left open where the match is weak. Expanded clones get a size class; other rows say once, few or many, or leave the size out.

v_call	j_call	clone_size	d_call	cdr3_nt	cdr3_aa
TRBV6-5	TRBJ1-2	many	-	TGTGCCAGCAGTTACGGACAGCCGAGGGTGGATGGCTACACCTTC	CASSYGQPRVDGYTF
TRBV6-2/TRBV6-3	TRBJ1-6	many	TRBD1	TGTGCCAGCAGACGGACAGGGGAACCAAATTCACCCCTCCACTTT	CASRRTGEPNSPLHF
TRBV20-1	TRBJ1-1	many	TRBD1	TGCAGTGCTACCCGGGACAGTAGGGGAACTGAAGCTTTCTTT	CSATRDSRGTEAFF
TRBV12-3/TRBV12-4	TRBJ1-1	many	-	TGTGCCAGCAGTTTGGGGGGACGGTTAGGCACTGAAGCTTTCTTT	CASSLGGRLGTEAFF
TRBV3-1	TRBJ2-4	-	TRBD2	TGTGCCAGCAGCCAAATGGGGCTAGCGGGAAACATTCAGTACTTC	CASSQMGLAGNIQYF
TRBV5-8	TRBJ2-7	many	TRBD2	TGTGCCAGCAGCTTGCACCCAGGGGGGACTAGCGGGACTAACTCCTACGAGCAGTACTTC	CASSLHPGGTSGTNSYEQYF
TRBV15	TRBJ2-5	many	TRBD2	TGTGCCACCAGCAGACCAAAGACTAGCGGGGGTTCGGAGACCCAGTACTTC	CATSRPKTSGGSETQYF
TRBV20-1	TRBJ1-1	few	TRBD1	TGCAGTGCTAGAGATCTTTATAGGACAGGGGGTTGGACTGAAGCTTTCTTT	CSARDLYRTGGWTEAFF
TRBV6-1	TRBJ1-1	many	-	TGTGCCAGCAACCCCGGGGGAAGGACTGAAGCTTTCTTT	CASNPGGRTEAFF
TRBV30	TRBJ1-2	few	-	TGTGCCTGGAGTACAGGGCATGGCTACACCTTC	CAWSTGHGYTF
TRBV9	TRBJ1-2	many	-	TGTGCCAGCAGCGGGATCTGGGACTATGGCTACACCTTC	CASSGIWDYGYTF
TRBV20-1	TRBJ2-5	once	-	TGCAGTGCCCACCCAGGGACGGTACAAGAGACCCAGTACTTC	CSAHPGTVQETQYF
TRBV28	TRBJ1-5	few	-	TGTGCCAGCGGCTCCTTCGCAGGGGTCAATCAGCCCCAGCATTTT	CASGSFAGVNQPQHF
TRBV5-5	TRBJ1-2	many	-	TGTGCCAGCAGCTTCGGAGGGGTGCGGGCTAACTATGGCTACACCTTC	CASSFGGVRANYGYTF
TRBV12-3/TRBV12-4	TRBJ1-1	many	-	TGTGCCAGCAGTTTAGTGGGGGTCCCCACTGAAGCTTTCTTT	CASSLVGVPTEAFF
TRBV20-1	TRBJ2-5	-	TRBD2	TGCAGTGCTAGAGACCTAGAGGGACTAGCGGGAGGTCGGAAGACCCAGTACTTC	CSARDLEGLAGGRKTQYF
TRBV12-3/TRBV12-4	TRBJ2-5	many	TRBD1	TGTGCCGGCAGCACGGTGGACAGGGATTTTTGGTCCCAGTACTTC	CAGSTVDRDFWSQYF
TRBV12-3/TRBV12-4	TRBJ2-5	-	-	TGTGCCAGCAGTTCGGCGGACGGGGAGACCCAGTACTTC	CASSSADGETQYF
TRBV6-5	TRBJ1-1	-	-	TGTGCCAGCAGTTCCCCCCCACAGGTCAGGGGCACTGAAGCTTTCTTT	CASSSPPQVRGTEAFF
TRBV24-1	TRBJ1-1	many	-	TGTGCCACCAGTGATACTCTGAACACTGAAGCTTTCTTT	CATSDTLNTEAFF
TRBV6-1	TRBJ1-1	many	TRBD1	TGTGCCAGCAGTGAAACGGCGACAGGGTGGAACACTGAAGCTTTCTTT	CASSETATGWNTEAFF
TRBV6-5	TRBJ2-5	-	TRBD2	TGTGCCAGCAGCTTAGCGGGAGCTCGGGAGACCCAGTACTTC	CASSLAGARETQYF
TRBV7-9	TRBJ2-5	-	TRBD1	TGTGCCAGCAGCGTACCGGGACAGTTTATGGAGACCCAGTACTTC	CASSVPGQFMETQYF
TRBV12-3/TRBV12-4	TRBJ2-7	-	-	TGTGCCAGCTCCCCGTATACCTGCGAGCAGTACTTC	CASSPYTCEQYF
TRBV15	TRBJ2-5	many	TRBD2	TGTGCCACCAGCAGAGATTCGGCTAGCGGGAGGGAGACCCAGTACTTC	CATSRDSASGRETQYF
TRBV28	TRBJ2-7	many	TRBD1	TGTGCCAGCACCATATACCGGGACAGGGTGGGAGAGCAGTACTTC	CASTIYRDRVGEQYF
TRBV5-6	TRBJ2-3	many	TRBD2	TGTGCCAGCAGCTCAGCCGGGACTAGAGGCGCAGATACGCAGTATTTT	CASSSAGTRGADTQYF
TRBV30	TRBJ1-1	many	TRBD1	TGTGCCTGGAGTGGGACAGGGACTGAAGCTTTCTTT	CAWSGTGTEAFF
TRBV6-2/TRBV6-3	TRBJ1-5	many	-	TGTGCCAGCAGTTACTCGAGAACAGGAGACAGCCAGCCCCAGCATTTT	CASSYSRTGDSQPQHF
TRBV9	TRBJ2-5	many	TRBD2	TGTGCCAGCAGCGGGACTAGCGGGCACCAAGAGACCCAGTACTTC	CASSGTSGHQETQYF
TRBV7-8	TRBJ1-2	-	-	TGTGCCAGCAGCTTAGGGAACCGCTATGGCTACACCTTC	CASSLGNRYGYTF
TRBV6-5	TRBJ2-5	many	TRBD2	TGTGCCAGCAGTTACTCCGGACTAGCGGGCCGATCACGGGAGACCCAGTACTTC	CASSYSGLAGRSRETQYF
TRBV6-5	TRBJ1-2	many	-	TGTGCCAGCAGACCGGGACATCACTATGGCTACACCTTC	CASRPGHHYGYTF
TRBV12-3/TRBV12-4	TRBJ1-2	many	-	TGTGCCAGCAGTCCCGGACACTTGGGGTACACCTTC	CASSPGHLGYTF
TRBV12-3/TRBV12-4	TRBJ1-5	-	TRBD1	TGTGCCAGCAGTCCCGCCGGACAGGTGCGCAATCAGCCCCAGCATTTT	CASSPAGQVRNQPQHF
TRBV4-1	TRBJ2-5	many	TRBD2	TGCGCCAGCAGCCACCACAGCGGGGGAAGGGAAGAGACCCAGTACTTC	CASSHHSGGREETQYF
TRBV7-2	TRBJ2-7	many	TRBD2	TGTGCCAGCAGTTCTAGCGGGGCTTCCTACGAGCAGTACTTC	CASSSSGASYEQYF
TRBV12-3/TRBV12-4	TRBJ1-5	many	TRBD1	TGTGCCAGCAGTTTACAGGGGGATCAGCCCCAGCATTTT	CASSLQGDQPQHF
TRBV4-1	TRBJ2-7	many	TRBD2	TGCGCCAGCAGCCAGACGGGGGTAAGCGGGACCTACGAGCAGTACTTC	CASSQTGVSGTYEQYF
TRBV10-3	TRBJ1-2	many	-	TGTGCCATCGCTCCGGGAAAAAGCTATGGCTACACCTTC	CAIAPGKSYGYTF